The rows below give T cell receptor beta chains drawn from one sample of a study of blood T cell repertoires in COVID-19. Data came from immunoSEQ multiplex PCR; TCRdb stores just in-frame clones and leaves some out. The profile shows about 47,000 clones, 82% of them singletons. Sequences were obtained from peripheral blood. The receptors were gathered from a human donor with acute or convalescent COVID-19. The donor label of this sample is uncertain. CDR3s include the opening cysteine and the closing phenylalanine or tryptophan. D genes are given only for firm matches. Not every row has a clone size; where given, it reads once, few, many or a size class.

D,J,V,size,DNA,CDR3
TRBD2,TRBJ2-3,TRBV7-6,NA,TGTGCCAGCAGCTCCCAGCGGGGGGGCGACACAGATACGCAGTATTTT,CASSSQRGGDTDTQYF
NA,TRBJ1-5,TRBV6-6,NA,TGTGCCAGCAGTCTTGGGCCCCGCCAGCAGCCCCAGCATTTT,CASSLGPRQQPQHF
TRBD2,TRBJ2-7,TRBV9,NA,TGTGCCAGCAGCTTGACTAGCGGGAACGACGAGCAGTACTTC,CASSLTSGNDEQYF
NA,TRBJ2-7,TRBV18,NA,TGTGCCAGCTCACGGGTCCAGGCCTCCTACGAGCAGTACTTC,CASSRVQASYEQYF
TRBD1,TRBJ1-4,TRBV7-2,NA,TGTGCCAGCAGCTTAAGTGAGGGACAGGGAGGTGAAAAACTGTTTTTT,CASSLSEGQGGEKLFF
TRBD1,TRBJ1-2,TRBV5-1,NA,TGCGCCAGCAGCTCCCGCCCGGGACAGGGAAAGGGCGGGGGCTATGGCTACACCTTC,CASSSRPGQGKGGGYGYTF
TRBD2,TRBJ2-5,TRBV19,once,TGTGCCAGTAGTATGACCGGGACTAGCGGGAGGGCCTGGGAGACCCAGTACTTC,CASSMTGTSGRAWETQYF
TRBD2,TRBJ2-1,TRBV7-2,NA,TGTGCCAGCAGCCCGAGTCAGCGGGACGGCTCCTACAATGAGCAGTTCTTC,CASSPSQRDGSYNEQFF
NA,TRBJ2-3,TRBV12-3/TRBV12-4,NA,TGTGCCAGCACCAGACAGTTGGGAGATACGCAGTATTTT,CASTRQLGDTQYF
NA,TRBJ1-1,TRBV7-6,NA,TGTGCCAGCAGCTCCGTGGGGAGGGCAACGGCCACTGAAGCTTTCTTT,CASSSVGRATATEAFF
TRBD2,TRBJ2-1,TRBV12-5,medium-sized,TGTGCTAGTGGTTTCGCAGGACTAGACCTCTACAATGAGCAGTTCTTC,CASGFAGLDLYNEQFF
TRBD1,TRBJ2-3,TRBV7-3,NA,TGTGCCAGCAGCCTCACAGGGGGCCGCACAGATACGCAGTATTTT,CASSLTGGRTDTQYF
NA,TRBJ2-1,TRBV24-1,NA,TGTGCCACCAGTGATTTGGGCCACGACTACAATGAGCAGTTCTTC,CATSDLGHDYNEQFF
NA,TRBJ2-1,TRBV19,NA,TGTGCCAGTAGGAGGGAACCAAGCTCCTACAATGAGCAGTTCTTC,CASRREPSSYNEQFF
TRBD2,TRBJ2-3,TRBV9,NA,TGTGCCAGCAGTTCCCTAGCGGGGGGCCCAACAGATACGCAGTATTTT,CASSSLAGGPTDTQYF
NA,TRBJ2-3,TRBV5-1,NA,TGCGCCAGCAGCTTGGACAGAGATACGCAGTATTTT,CASSLDRDTQYF
NA,TRBJ1-2,TRBV18,NA,TGTGCCAGCTCACCCCGGACAGATGGCTACACCTTC,CASSPRTDGYTF
NA,TRBJ1-6,TRBV6-1,NA,TGTGCCAGCAGTGACCCCGGGGGGTTTGGGCCTCATTCACCCCTCCACTTT,CASSDPGGFGPHSPLHF
NA,TRBJ1-2,TRBV28,NA,TGTGCCAGCAGTTCGAATAGACAGGAGTGCACCTTC,CASSSNRQECTF
NA,TRBJ1-2,TRBV7-2,NA,TGTGCCAGCAGCTTAGGCGAGGAAGCTAACTATGGCTACACCTTC,CASSLGEEANYGYTF
TRBD1,TRBJ1-2,TRBV14,once,TGTGCCAGCAAGGCAGGGGGAACCTATGGCTACACCTTC,CASKAGGTYGYTF
TRBD1,TRBJ2-4,TRBV29-1,NA,TGCAGCGTTGTCACCCAGACAGGGCCAAACATTCAGTACTTC,CSVVTQTGPNIQYF
TRBD2,TRBJ2-1,TRBV10-3,NA,TGTGCCACCGGGGGAACTAGCGGGGAGAGTGAGCAGTTCTTC,CATGGTSGESEQFF
NA,TRBJ1-1,TRBV9,once,TGTGCCAGCAGCGTATTAGAGAACACTGAAGCTTTCTTT,CASSVLENTEAFF
TRBD2,TRBJ2-3,TRBV5-1,NA,TGCGCCAGCAGCTCACTAGCGGGGGGGCCCACAGATACGCAGTATTTT,CASSSLAGGPTDTQYF
NA,TRBJ2-4,TRBV19,NA,TGTGCCAGTAGTATGCCCCAGGGGTACCTCGACATTCAGTACTTC,CASSMPQGYLDIQYF
TRBD2,TRBJ2-5,TRBV24-1,NA,TGTGCCACCAGTGAGTGGGGTAGCGGGGAACAAGAGACCCAGTACTTC,CATSEWGSGEQETQYF
TRBD1,TRBJ1-1,TRBV18,NA,TGTGCCAGCTCACCATGGACAGGGAGAAGGAGTGAAGCTTTCTTT,CASSPWTGRRSEAFF
TRBD1,TRBJ1-4,TRBV7-2,NA,TGTGCCAGCAGCTCCCAGGGGGCGAAACTGTTTTTT,CASSSQGAKLFF
TRBD2,TRBJ2-5,TRBV7-2,NA,TGTGCCAGCAGCTTATCGGCTAGCGGGGGCCAAGAGACCCAGTACTTC,CASSLSASGGQETQYF
TRBD1,TRBJ1-2,TRBV3-1/TRBV3-2,NA,TGTGCCAGCAGCCCAACGACAGGGCTTTTAGGCTATGGCTACACCTTC,CASSPTTGLLGYGYTF
NA,TRBJ1-5,TRBV11-2,NA,TGTGCCAGCAGCTTATCAACAGAGCAGCCCCAGCATTTT,CASSLSTEQPQHF
NA,TRBJ2-2,TRBV7-3,NA,TGTGCCAGCAGCTTAATCGGGACAATGAACACCGGGGAGCTGTTTTTT,CASSLIGTMNTGELFF
TRBD2,TRBJ2-5,TRBV6-2/TRBV6-3,NA,TGTGCCAGCAGTTATAGCGGGGGGACCTATCAAGAGACCCAGTACTTC,CASSYSGGTYQETQYF
NA,TRBJ2-3,TRBV7-3,NA,TGTGCCAGCAGCTTACGGGGGGCAGCCGATACGCAGTATTTT,CASSLRGAADTQYF
TRBD1,TRBJ2-2,TRBV6-6,NA,TGTGCCACCAAAAAGGACAGGGAGTGGACCGGGGAGCTGTTTTTT,CATKKDREWTGELFF
NA,TRBJ1-2,TRBV25-1,NA,TGTGCCAGCAGTCCTCAGGGCCTCCGGGGCTACACCTTC,CASSPQGLRGYTF
NA,TRBJ2-3,TRBV7-8,NA,TGTGCCAGCAGCTTTACAGGGTCAAGCACAGATACGCAGTATTTT,CASSFTGSSTDTQYF
NA,TRBJ1-1,TRBV6-5,NA,TGTGCCAGCAGTTACGCCGGGATTTACAACACTGAAGCTTTCTTT,CASSYAGIYNTEAFF
NA,TRBJ2-1,TRBV18,NA,TGTGCCAGCTCACCTTCAGTCTACAATGAGCAGTTCTTC,CASSPSVYNEQFF
NA,TRBJ2-2,TRBV5-1,NA,TGCGCCAGCAGCTTGGAACAGATTAACACCGGGGAGCTGTTTTTT,CASSLEQINTGELFF
NA,TRBJ2-1,TRBV19,once,TGTGCCAGTAGTAAGCGGGGTCAGGGGAATTCCAATGAGCAGTTCTTC,CASSKRGQGNSNEQFF
TRBD2,TRBJ2-1,TRBV5-1,once,TGCGCCAGCAGCTCGGGCGGGACTAGCGGGCACCCTTACAATGAGCAGTTCTTC,CASSSGGTSGHPYNEQFF
TRBD2,TRBJ2-1,TRBV13,NA,TGTGCCAGCAGCTCTCGGACTAGCGGGAGTCGGAGCTCCTACAATGAGCAGTTCTTC,CASSSRTSGSRSSYNEQFF
TRBD1,TRBJ2-7,TRBV7-9,NA,TGTGCCAGCAGCTTAGCCGACAGGGGCGACGAGCAGTACTTC,CASSLADRGDEQYF
TRBD1,TRBJ2-1,TRBV2,NA,TGTGCCAGCAGTGAAATGTTCACAGGGGGGCACAATGAGCAGTTCTTC,CASSEMFTGGHNEQFF
TRBD1,TRBJ1-5,TRBV10-3,NA,TGTGCCATCAGGGATGACAGGGGCAATCAGCCCCAGCATTTT,CAIRDDRGNQPQHF
NA,TRBJ1-1,TRBV7-2,NA,TGTGCCAGCAGCTTATCTGCAGATCATGAAGCTTTCTTT,CASSLSADHEAFF
TRBD2,TRBJ2-1,TRBV7-7,NA,TGTGCTAGCAGCTTAACGTCTAGCGGGAGTTCTGAGCAGTTCTTC,CASSLTSSGSSEQFF
NA,TRBJ1-2,TRBV11-2,NA,TGTGCCAGCAGCTTGGACAGCAACTATGGCTACACCTTC,CASSLDSNYGYTF
TRBD1,TRBJ1-2,TRBV5-8,NA,TGTGCCAGCAGCCGGGGGACAGGGGGCTGGAGTGGAGGCTACACCTTC,CASSRGTGGWSGGYTF
TRBD1,TRBJ1-1,TRBV10-3,NA,TGTGCCATCGGTGGGGGGACAGGGGATCCGGTCACTGAAGCTTTCTTT,CAIGGGTGDPVTEAFF
NA,TRBJ1-1,TRBV24-1,NA,TGTGCCACCAGTGATGCGACCACCGGGGCTTTCTTT,CATSDATTGAFF